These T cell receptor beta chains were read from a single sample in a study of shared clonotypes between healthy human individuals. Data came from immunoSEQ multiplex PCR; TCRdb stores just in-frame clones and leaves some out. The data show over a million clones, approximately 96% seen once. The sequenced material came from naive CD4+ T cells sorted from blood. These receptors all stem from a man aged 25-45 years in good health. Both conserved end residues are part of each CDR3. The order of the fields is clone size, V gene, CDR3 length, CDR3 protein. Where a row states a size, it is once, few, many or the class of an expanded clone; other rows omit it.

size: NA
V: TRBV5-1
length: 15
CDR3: CASSPPGPSTDTQYF

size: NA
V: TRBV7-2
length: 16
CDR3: CASSWTKWTGGETQYF

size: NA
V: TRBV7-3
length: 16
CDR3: CASSLTGRSSYNEQFF

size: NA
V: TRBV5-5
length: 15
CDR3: CASNRPSLSYNEQFF

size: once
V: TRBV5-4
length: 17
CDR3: CASSSVGRGLDGYEQYF

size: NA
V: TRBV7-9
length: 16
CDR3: CASSSFPGEGSYEQYF

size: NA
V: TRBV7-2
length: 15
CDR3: CASSLGVGPTDTQYF

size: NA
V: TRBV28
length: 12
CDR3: CASSTINNEQFF

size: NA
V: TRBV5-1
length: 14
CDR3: CASKASGAHGELFF

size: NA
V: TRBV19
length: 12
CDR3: CASSMETGELFF

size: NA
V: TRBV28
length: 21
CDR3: CASGGDRYGTSGRTQLGGQYF

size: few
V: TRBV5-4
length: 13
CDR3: CASSPRTYYGYTF

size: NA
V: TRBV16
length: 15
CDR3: CASSQLTGRLYEQYF

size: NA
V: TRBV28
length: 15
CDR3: CASSVPGQSYNEQFF

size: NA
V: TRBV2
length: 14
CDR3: CASSDVTGKGGYTF

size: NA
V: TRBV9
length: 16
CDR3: CASSVDPSGSVGEQYF

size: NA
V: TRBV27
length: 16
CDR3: CASSFANSGYNNEQFF

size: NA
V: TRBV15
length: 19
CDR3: CATSRAKPGLTQRIYEQYF

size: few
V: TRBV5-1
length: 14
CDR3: CASSLGDKSDTQYF

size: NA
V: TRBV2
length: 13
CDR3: CASSSDGNQPQHF

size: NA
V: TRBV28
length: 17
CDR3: CASSYHVGLGASYEQYF

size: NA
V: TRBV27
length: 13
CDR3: CASSTPLGETQYF

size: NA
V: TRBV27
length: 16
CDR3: CASSFPRGTNTGELFF

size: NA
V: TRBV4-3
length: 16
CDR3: CASSQDHAGRGNTIYF

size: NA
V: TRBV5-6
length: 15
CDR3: CASSLGLNSYNEQFF

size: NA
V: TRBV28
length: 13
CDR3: CASINGKLDEQFF

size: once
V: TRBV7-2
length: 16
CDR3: CASSLDASGRSYEQYF

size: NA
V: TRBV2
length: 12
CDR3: CASRGVRVEQFF

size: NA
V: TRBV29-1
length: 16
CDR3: CSVEDASGRSYNEQFF

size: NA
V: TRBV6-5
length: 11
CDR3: CASAGEHGYTF

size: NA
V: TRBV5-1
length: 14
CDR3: CASSLVGQPETQYF

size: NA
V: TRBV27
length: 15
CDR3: CASSPLRRPLVPQHF

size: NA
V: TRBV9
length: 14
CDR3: CASSPRDPSYGYTF

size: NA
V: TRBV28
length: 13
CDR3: CASSPLPTGELFF

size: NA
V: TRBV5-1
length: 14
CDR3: CASSGTTSSNEQFF

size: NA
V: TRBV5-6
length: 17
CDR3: CASSGTGAMRPYNEQFF

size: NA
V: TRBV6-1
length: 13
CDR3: CASTKIGGSEQYF

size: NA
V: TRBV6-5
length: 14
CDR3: CASSPQGGPYEQYF

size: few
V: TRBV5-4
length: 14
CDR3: CASSLGTGSYGYTF

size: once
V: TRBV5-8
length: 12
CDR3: CASSLGQETQYF

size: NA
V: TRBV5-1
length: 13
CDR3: CASGQAWGNEQFF

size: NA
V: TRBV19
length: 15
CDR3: CASSIGTGLTYEQYF

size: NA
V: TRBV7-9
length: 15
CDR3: CASSLDRGTYYEQYF

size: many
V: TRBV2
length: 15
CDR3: CASSAGLAGYNEQFF

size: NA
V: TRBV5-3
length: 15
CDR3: CARSFERGQAYEQYF

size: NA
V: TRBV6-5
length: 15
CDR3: CASSYSGPGAYEQYF

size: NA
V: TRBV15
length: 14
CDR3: CATSRNDRGHEQYF

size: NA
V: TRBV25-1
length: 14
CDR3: CASSLTGSNQPQHF

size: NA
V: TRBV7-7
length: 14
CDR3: CASSLDRGRAEQFF

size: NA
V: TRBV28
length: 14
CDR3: CASSTPKKIYEQYF

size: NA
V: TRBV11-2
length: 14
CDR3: CASSLDRGNYGYTF

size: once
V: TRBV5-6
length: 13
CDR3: CASRMTGRETQYF

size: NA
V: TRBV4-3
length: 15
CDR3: CASSQDPPGLTEAFF

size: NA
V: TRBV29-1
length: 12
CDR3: CSVTGTPYEQYF

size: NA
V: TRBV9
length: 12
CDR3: CASSVQGLVQYF

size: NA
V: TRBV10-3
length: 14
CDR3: CAITDRGGTDTQYF